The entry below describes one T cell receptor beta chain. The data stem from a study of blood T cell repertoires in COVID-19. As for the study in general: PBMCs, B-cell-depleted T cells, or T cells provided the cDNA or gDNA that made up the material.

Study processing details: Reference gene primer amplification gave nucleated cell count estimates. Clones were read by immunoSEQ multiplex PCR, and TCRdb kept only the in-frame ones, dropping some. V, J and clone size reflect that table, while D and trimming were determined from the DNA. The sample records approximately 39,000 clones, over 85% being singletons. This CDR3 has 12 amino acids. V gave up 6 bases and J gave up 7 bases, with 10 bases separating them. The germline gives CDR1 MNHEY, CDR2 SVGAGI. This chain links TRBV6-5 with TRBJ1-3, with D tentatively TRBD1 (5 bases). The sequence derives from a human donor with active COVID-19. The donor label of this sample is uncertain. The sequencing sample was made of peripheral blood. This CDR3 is CASRRQSNTIYF. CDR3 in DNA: TGTGCCAGCAGGCGACAGTCCAACACCATATATTTT.